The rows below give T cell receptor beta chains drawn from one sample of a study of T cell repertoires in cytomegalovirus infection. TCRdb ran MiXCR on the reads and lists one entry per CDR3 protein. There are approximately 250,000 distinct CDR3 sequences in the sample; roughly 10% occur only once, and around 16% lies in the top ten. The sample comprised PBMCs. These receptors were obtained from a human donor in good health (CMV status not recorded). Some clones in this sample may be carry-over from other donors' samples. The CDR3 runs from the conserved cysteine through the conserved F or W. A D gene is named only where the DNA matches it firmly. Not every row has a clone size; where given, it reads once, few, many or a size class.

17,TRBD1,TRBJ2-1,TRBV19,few,TGTGCCAGTAGTCCGCTGACCGGGACAGGGGGCAGAAATGAGCAGTTCTTC,CASSPLTGTGGRNEQFF
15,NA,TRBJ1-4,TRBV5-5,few,TGTGCCAGCAGTAAGGACGGGAAGACTAATGAAAAACTGTTTTTT,CASSKDGKTNEKLFF
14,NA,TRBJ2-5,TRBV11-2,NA,TGTGCCAGCAGCCCCTCAGCCACCGGGGAGACCCAGTACTTC,CASSPSATGETQYF
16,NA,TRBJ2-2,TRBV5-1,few,TGCGCCAGCAGCTTGGAATCTAGCATTAACACCGGGGAGCTGTTTTTT,CASSLESSINTGELFF
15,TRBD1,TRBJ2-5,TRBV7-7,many,TGTGCTAGCAGCCAAGACAGGGGGCGCGAAGAGACCCAGTACTTC,CASSQDRGREETQYF
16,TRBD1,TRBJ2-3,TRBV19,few,TGTGCCAGTAGTGCCGGGACAGGGGGCGGCACAGATACGCAGTATTTT,CASSAGTGGGTDTQYF
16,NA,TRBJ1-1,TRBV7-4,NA,TGTGCCAGCAGCATAGGGGGGATAGGAGCGGACACTGAAGCTTTCTTT,CASSIGGIGADTEAFF
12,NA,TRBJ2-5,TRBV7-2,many,TGTGCCAGCAGCTTCGCTGGGGAGACCCAGTACTTC,CASSFAGETQYF
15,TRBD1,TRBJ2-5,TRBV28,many,TGTGCCAGCAGTTTGGGCACAGGGGGGCTGGCGGCCCAGTACTTC,CASSLGTGGLAAQYF
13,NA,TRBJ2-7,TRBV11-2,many,TGTGCCAGCAGCTTAGCCCGGGGCTACGAGCAGTACTTC,CASSLARGYEQYF
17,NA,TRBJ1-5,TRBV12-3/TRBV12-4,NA,TGTGCCAGCAGCCTAAGGGTGGGGGGGCCGGCCGGTCAGCCCCAGCATTTT,CASSLRVGGPAGQPQHF
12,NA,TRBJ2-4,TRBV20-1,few,TGCAGTGCTAGTCTCGGCCTCGGCATTCAGTACTTC,CSASLGLGIQYF
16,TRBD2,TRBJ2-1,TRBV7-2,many,TGTGCCAGCAGCTTAGATAGCGGGGGGGTCTTCAATGAGCAGTTCTTC,CASSLDSGGVFNEQFF
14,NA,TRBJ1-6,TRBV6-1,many,TGTGCCAGCAGAATGGCAGGGTGGGGTTCACCCCTCCACTTT,CASRMAGWGSPLHF
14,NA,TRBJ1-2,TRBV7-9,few,TGTGCCAGCAGCTTAAGGGGATTTGGCTATGGCTACACCTTC,CASSLRGFGYGYTF
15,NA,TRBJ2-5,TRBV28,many,TGTGCCAGCAGTTTATATGCAGGGGCGTCGGAGACCCAGTACTTC,CASSLYAGASETQYF
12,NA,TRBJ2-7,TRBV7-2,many,TGTGCCGGGGGGGCGGGGGATTACGAGCAGTACTTC,CAGGAGDYEQYF
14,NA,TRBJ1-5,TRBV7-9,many,TGTGCCAGCACCGCCCGGGACTCCAATCAGCCCCAGCATTTT,CASTARDSNQPQHF
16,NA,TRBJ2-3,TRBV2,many,TGTGCCAGCAGGCTCAGGGGCGCGATCAGCACAGATACGCAGTATTTT,CASRLRGAISTDTQYF
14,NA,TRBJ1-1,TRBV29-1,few,TGCAGCGCCTGGGGGGATAGGGGGAACACTGAAGCTTTCTTT,CSAWGDRGNTEAFF
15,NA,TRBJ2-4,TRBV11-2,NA,TGTGCCAGCAGCTCTTGGGGGGACGAGCGAGACATTCAGTACTTC,CASSSWGDERDIQYF
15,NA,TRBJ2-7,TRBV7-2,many,TGTGCCAGCAGCTCAACGGGACTCCTCTCCTACGAGCAGTACTTC,CASSSTGLLSYEQYF
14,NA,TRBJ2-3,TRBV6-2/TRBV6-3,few,TGTGCCAGCAGTTACGGAGGGGGCACAGATACGCAGTATTTT,CASSYGGGTDTQYF
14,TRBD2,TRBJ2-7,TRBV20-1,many,TGCAGTGCTAGCCTCGGGACTAGCGGGAACGAGCAGTACTTC,CSASLGTSGNEQYF
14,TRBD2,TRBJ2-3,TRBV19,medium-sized,TGTGCCAGTAGTCAAGCGGGGGGCACAGATACGCAGTATTTT,CASSQAGGTDTQYF
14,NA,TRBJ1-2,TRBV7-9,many,TGTGCCAGCAGCAAACAGGAACCTAACTATGGCTACACCTTC,CASSKQEPNYGYTF
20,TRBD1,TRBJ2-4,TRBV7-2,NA,TGTGCCAGCAGCTTAGCCTTGGGACAGGGTGCCTCTTTGATTGGGAACATTCAGTACTTC,CASSLALGQGASLIGNIQYF
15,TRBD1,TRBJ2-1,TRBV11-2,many,TGTGCCAGCAGCTTACCAGGACAGGGTGTAAATGAGCAGTTCTTC,CASSLPGQGVNEQFF
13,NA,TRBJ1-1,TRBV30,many,TGTGCCTGGAGTAAGCAGGGTAAGACTGAAGCTTTCTTT,CAWSKQGKTEAFF
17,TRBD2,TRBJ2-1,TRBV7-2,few,TGTGCCAGCAGCCCGGACGGGGCGGGAGTTCCCTACAATGAGCAGTTCTTC,CASSPDGAGVPYNEQFF
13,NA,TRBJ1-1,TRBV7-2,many,TGTGCCAGCAGCTTTGAGGGGAACACTGAAGCTTTCTTT,CASSFEGNTEAFF
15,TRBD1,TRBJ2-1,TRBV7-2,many,TGTGCCAGCAGCCGACAGGGGACCTCCTACAATGAGCAGTTCTTC,CASSRQGTSYNEQFF
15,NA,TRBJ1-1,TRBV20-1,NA,TGCAGTGCCCTGGGAGACAAGACCAGGAACACTGAAGCTTTCTTT,CSALGDKTRNTEAFF
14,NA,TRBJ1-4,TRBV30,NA,TGTGCCTGGAGTGTAGGCAGAAGAAATGAAAAACTGTTTTTT,CAWSVGRRNEKLFF
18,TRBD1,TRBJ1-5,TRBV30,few,TGTGCCTGGAGTCAAGAACTCTCCGGGACAGGACACCAAAAGCCCCAGCATTTT,CAWSQELSGTGHQKPQHF
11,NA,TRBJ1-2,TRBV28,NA,TGTGCCAGCAGGAGAGGGGGTGGCTACACCTTC,CASRRGGGYTF
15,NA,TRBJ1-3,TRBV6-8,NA,TGTGCCAGCAGTTACGAACAAAGGGCTGGAAACACCATATATTTT,CASSYEQRAGNTIYF
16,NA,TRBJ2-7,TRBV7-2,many,TGTGCCAGCAGCTCCCTCGGGGCCCCTATCCCCTACGAGCAGTACTTC,CASSSLGAPIPYEQYF
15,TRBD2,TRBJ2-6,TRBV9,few,TGTGCCAGCACCGGGGGGGGGCTTGGGGCCAACGTCCTGACTTTC,CASTGGGLGANVLTF
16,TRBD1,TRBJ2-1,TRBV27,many,TGTGCCAGCAGTCGGCTCACAGGGGGAGGAATGAATGAGCAGTTCTTC,CASSRLTGGGMNEQFF
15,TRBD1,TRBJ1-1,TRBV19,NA,TGTGCCAGTAGTGCGCGGGACAGGTTGAACACTGAAGCTTTCTTT,CASSARDRLNTEAFF
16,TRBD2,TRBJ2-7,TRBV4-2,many,TGTGCCAGCAGCCAAGAGATACTAGCGGGGGCCTACGAGCAGTACTTC,CASSQEILAGAYEQYF
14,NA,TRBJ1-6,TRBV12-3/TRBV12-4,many,TGTGCCAGCAGTTCCCAGGGGACCGGATCACCCCTCCACTTT,CASSSQGTGSPLHF
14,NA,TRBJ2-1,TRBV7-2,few,TGTGCCAGCAGCTTAACACTGGCGTACAATGAGCAGTTCTTC,CASSLTLAYNEQFF
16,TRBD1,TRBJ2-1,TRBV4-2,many,TGTGCCAGCAGCCAAGATACGGACAGGGCCTACAATGAGCAGTTCTTC,CASSQDTDRAYNEQFF
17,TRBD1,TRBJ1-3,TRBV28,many,TGTGCCAGCAGCGCACCGGGACAGCGATACTCTGGAAACACCATATATTTT,CASSAPGQRYSGNTIYF